This T cell receptor (beta chain) was documented in a study of post-analysis software for immune sequencing data. General study results and limits: Higher frequency in patients than in controls was seen for about 5 TRBV segments, with TRBV5-6, TRBV5-1 and TRBV20-1 among them.

The library was made from cDNA and included unique molecular identifiers. Input populations of 1 to 10 million T cells gave rise to a few hundred thousand cDNA molecules. Via MiXCR, TCRdb re-called the PCR reads, giving one row per CDR3 protein. Here the sample spans about 770,000 distinct CDR3 sequences, under 60% being singletons. This CDR3 contains 14 residues. In its sample, this clonotype was seen a few times. Its antigen remains unidentified. V and J are TRBV21-1 and TRBJ2-7. TRBV21-1 is tagged as a pseudogene. The material sequenced was blood. This clonotype originated in a girl aged 10 to 17 with multiple sclerosis. This chain's CDR3 is CASSNLGTSYEQYF. CDR3 coding DNA: TGTGCCAGCAGCAACCTAGGTACTTCCTACGAGCAGTACTTC.